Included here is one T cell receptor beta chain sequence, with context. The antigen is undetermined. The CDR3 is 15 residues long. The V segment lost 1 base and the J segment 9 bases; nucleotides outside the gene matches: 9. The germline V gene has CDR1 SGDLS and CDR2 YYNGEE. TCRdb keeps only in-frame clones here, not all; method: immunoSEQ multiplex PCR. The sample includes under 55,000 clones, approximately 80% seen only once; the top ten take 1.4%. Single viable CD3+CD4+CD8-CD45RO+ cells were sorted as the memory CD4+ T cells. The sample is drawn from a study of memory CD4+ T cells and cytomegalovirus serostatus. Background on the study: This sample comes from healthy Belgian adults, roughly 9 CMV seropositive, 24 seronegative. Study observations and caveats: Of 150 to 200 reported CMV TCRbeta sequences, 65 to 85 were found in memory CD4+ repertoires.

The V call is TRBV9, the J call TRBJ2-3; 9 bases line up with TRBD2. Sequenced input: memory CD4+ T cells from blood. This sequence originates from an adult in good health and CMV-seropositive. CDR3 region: CASSVPGVAGETQYF. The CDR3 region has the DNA TGTGCCAGCAGCGTACCGGGTGTAGCGGGGGAAACGCAGTATTTT.